The 8 T cell receptor beta chains given below trace back to one sample, sequenced in a study of blood T cells in healthy people across ages. Combining a sample-barcoded 5' primer with a J-beta primer mix, a second PCR ran for roughly 7 to 12 cycles. TCRdb re-analysed the 5' RACE reads in MiXCR, keeping a single row per CDR3 protein. The sample consists of about 760,000 distinct CDR3 sequences, more than 50% of them appearing once. What was sequenced was blood. Every receptor here comes from a man aged 40-50 years in good health.

This chain uses TRBV6-5 with TRBJ1-4, with D uncertain. Looked up from germline, CDR1 is MNHEY and CDR2 is SVGAGI. The CDR3 runs to 14 residues. The V and J ends lost 3 bases and 6 bases respectively, with 11 bases between them. The CDR3 here is CASSYNSLDEKLFF. For the CDR3, the DNA is TGTGCCAGCAGTTATAACTCACTGGATGAAAAACTGTTTTTT.

This clonotype has only a few counts. The chain recombines TRBV4-2 with TRBJ1-4; D is perhaps TRBD1 (6 bases). The V gene lost 3 bases and the J gene lost 6 bases, with 14 bases spanning the gap. The CDR3 runs 15 residues. Germline CDR1 LGHNA, CDR2 YNFKEQ. DNA for the CDR3: TGTGCCAGCAGCCAGGGGCTGCGGGGGCATGAAAAACTGTTTTTT. Its protein product is CASSQGLRGHEKLFF.

This clonotype was found a few times. The V gene is TRBV7-2, the J gene TRBJ2-7, with TRBD1 matching over 7 bases. TRBJ2-5 matches the DNA end more closely, so the J call is doubtful. CDR1 is SGHTA, CDR2 FQGNSA, per germline. This CDR3 has 14 residues. In nucleotides, the CDR3 is TGTGCCAGCAGCGTGATGGGGACAGAAGAGACCCAGTACTTC. Protein product: CASSVMGTEETQYF.

The count of this clonotype is one. This sequence joins TRBV5-8 and TRBJ2-1; maybe TRBD2 (5 bases). Germline values: CDR1 SGHTS, CDR2 YDEGEE. The CDR3 is 15 residues long. Trimming took off 3 bases at V and 2 bases at J, with 12 bases between the two ends. The CDR3 protein is CASSYDEGTYNEQFF. The DNA for the CDR3 is TGTGCCAGCAGCTACGACGAGGGAACCTACAATGAGCAGTTCTTC.

This clonotype was seen a handful of times. This rearrangement joins TRBV29-1 to TRBJ1-1; D may be TRBD1 (6 bases). Germline loops: CDR1 SQVTM, CDR2 ANQGSEA. Trimming pared 1 base from V and 3 bases from J, leaving 9 bases between. The CDR3 covers 13 residues. The CDR3 reads CSVEGRTDTEAFF. DNA of the CDR3: TGCAGCGTTGAAGGTCGGACAGACACTGAAGCTTTCTTT. Full variable domain (remainder filled in from reference TRBV29-1 and TRBJ1-1): SAVISQKPSRDICQRGTSLTIQCQVDSQVTMMFWYRQQPGQSLTLIATANQGSEATYESGFVIDKFPISRPNLTFSTLTVSNMSPEDSSIYLCSVEGRTDTEAFFGQGTRLTVV.

The chain uses TRBV29-1 and TRBJ2-3, with TRBD2 matching over 9 bases. With 7 bases clipped from V and 6 bases from J, the junction kept 8 bases outside the gene matches. Germline CDR1 reads SQVTM; CDR2 reads ANQGSEA. The CDR3 length is 13 residues. CDR3 nucleotides: TGCAGCGGTGAGCGGGGGGACCGGGATACGCAGTATTTT. Protein product: CSGERGDRDTQYF.

This chain joins TRBV10-3 and TRBJ2-5; the D gene is possibly TRBD1 (5 bases). The CDR3 covers 15 residues. Per the germline V gene, CDR1 is ENHRY and CDR2 is SYGVKD. Trimming took 4 bases from V and 2 from J, leaving 14 bases between them. As DNA, the CDR3 is TGTGCCATCAGTGTAGACAGATCTTCACAAGAGACCCAGTACTTC. Translating it yields CAISVDRSSQETQYF.

The chain carries TRBV20-1 and TRBJ1-1; D is possibly TRBD1 (5 bases). This CDR3 region has 13 residues. V lost 3 bases, J lost 2 bases, and 10 bases lay in between. Germline-derived CDR1 and CDR2 are DFQATT and SNEGSKA (reference sequence). This chain's CDR3 is CSAREQANTEAFF. DNA for the CDR3: TGCAGTGCTAGGGAACAGGCCAACACTGAAGCTTTCTTT.